One T cell receptor (beta chain) is described in this entry. The record originates from a study of beta chain features in type 1 diabetes. Looked up from germline, CDR1 is SGHAT and CDR2 is FQNNGV. This CDR3 has 15 residues. V was cut by 3 bases and J by 5 bases, with 15 bases left in between. Reverse transcription of all isolated RNA meant that expressed TCRB transcripts were sequenced. TCRdb keeps only in-frame clones here, not all; method: immunoSEQ multiplex PCR. The data contain 620,000 or so clones, about 14% of them singletons. The receptor's source is a man aged 18 to 30 in good health. The chain couples TRBV11-2 to TRBJ2-3; the D gene is possibly TRBD1 (7 bases). The sample was naive CD4+ T cells from blood. This CDR3 reads CASSFGQGEVDTQYF. Here the CDR3 DNA reads TGTGCCAGCAGCTTCGGGCAGGGGGAGGTAGATACGCAGTATTTT.